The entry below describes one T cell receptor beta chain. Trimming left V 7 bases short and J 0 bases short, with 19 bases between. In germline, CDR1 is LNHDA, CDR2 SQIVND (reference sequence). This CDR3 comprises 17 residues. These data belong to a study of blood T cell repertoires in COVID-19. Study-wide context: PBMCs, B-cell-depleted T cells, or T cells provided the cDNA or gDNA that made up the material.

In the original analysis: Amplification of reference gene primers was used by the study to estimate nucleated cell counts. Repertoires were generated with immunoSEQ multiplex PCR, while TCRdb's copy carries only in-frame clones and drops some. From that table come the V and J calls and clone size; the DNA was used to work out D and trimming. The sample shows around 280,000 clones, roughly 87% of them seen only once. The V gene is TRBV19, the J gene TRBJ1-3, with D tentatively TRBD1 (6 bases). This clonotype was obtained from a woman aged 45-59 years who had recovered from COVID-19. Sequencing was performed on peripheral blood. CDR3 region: CASTLTPGTPSGNTIYF. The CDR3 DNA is TGTGCCAGTACCCTCACGCCCGGGACACCCTCTGGAAACACCATATATTTT.